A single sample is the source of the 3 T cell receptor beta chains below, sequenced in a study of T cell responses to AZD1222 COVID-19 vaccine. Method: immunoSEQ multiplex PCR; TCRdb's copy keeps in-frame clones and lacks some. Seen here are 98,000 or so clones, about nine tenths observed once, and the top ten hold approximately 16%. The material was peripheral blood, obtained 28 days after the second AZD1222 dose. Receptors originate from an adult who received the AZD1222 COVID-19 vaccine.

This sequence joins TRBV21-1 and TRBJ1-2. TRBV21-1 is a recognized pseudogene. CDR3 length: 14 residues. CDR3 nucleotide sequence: TGTGCCAGCAGCGGCCGGACGGATTTCTATGGCTACACCTTC. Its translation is CASSGRTDFYGYTF.

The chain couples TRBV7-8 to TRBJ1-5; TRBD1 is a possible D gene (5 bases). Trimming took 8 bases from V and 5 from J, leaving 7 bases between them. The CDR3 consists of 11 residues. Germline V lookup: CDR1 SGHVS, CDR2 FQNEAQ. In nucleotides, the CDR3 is TGTGCCAGCGGGACTGATCAGCCCCAGCATTTT. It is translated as CASGTDQPQHF.

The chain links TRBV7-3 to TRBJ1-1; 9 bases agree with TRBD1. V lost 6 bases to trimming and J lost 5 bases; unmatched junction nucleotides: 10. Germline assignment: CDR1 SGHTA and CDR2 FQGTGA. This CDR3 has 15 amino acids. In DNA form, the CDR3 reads TGTGCCAGCAGGGCGGGACAGGGTCGACTGACTGAAGCTTTCTTT. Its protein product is CASRAGQGRLTEAFF.